One sample yielded the 14 T cell receptor beta chains listed below, sequenced in a study of cytomegalovirus exposure and HLA in healthy donors. TCRdb's copy holds only in-frame clones and misses some; the assay was immunoSEQ multiplex PCR. The table lists under 150,000 clones, more than 85% of them singletons. Material: PBMCs. The receptor set was obtained from a man aged 18 to 30 in good health and CMV-seropositive.

The rearrangement links TRBV6-1 to TRBJ2-1, with D perhaps TRBD2 (5 bases). The CDR3 totals 13 residues. Germline V gene lookup returns CDR1 MNHNS and CDR2 SASEGT. The V gene lost 7 bases and the J gene lost 5 bases, with 12 bases spanning the gap. In DNA form, the CDR3 reads TGTGCCAGCACCCCCGGACTCGACAATGAGCAGTTCTTC. This gives the protein CASTPGLDNEQFF.

This chain uses TRBV7-9 with TRBJ1-1; D is ambiguous. The CDR3 is 11 residues long. Looked up from germline, CDR1 is SEHNR and CDR2 is FQNEAQ (reference sequence). The V end lost 3 bases, the J end lost 5 bases, and 4 bases lay between the germline ends. The CDR3 spells CASSFLTEAFF. CDR3 DNA sequence: TGTGCCAGCAGCTTTCTAACTGAAGCTTTCTTT.

The chain uses TRBV30 and TRBJ2-7, with 8 bases identical to TRBD1. From germline, CDR1 is GTSNPN and CDR2 SVGIG (reference sequence). V lost 4 bases to trimming and J lost 1 base; unmatched junction nucleotides: 15. The CDR3 runs 17 residues. CDR3 region: CAWMGAARGRRSYEQYF. The CDR3 DNA reads TGTGCCTGGATGGGCGCAGCCAGGGGGCGGAGATCCTACGAGCAGTACTTC. The whole variable domain, filled in from reference TRBV30 and TRBJ2-7, reads SQTIHQWPATLVQPVGSPLSLECTVEGTSNPNLYWYRQAAGRGLQLLFYSVGIGQISSEVPQNLSASRPQDRQFILSSKKLLLSDSGFYLCAWMGAARGRRSYEQYFGPGTRLTVT.

This clone was seen more than once but under ten times. V gene TRBV27 combines with J gene TRBJ2-5; 9 bases fit TRBD1. Germline-derived CDR1 and CDR2 are MNHEY and SMNVEV (reference sequence). The CDR3 runs 14 residues. V dropped 11 bases and J dropped 4; count of bases not matched to a gene: 11. DNA of the CDR3: TGTGCCGGGCCGCCCGGGACAGGGACAGAGACCCAGTACTTC. Amino acids: CAGPPGTGTETQYF.

The chain links TRBV6-5 to TRBJ1-1, with TRBD1 matching 11 bases. The V and J ends lost 5 bases and 0 bases, in that order; junction bases with no gene match: 2. Germline assignment: CDR1 MNHEY and CDR2 SVGAGI. This CDR3 spans 15 amino acids. The CDR3 sequence: CASSGQGAMNTEAFF. In nucleotides, the CDR3 is TGTGCCAGCAGTGGACAGGGGGCAATGAACACTGAAGCTTTCTTT.

The chain combines TRBV19 with TRBJ2-1; 10 positions match TRBD2. Germline CDR1 reads LNHDA; CDR2 reads SQIVND (reference sequence). CDR3 length: 14 residues. Losses at the gene ends were 5 bases for V and 10 bases for J; bases not matched to a gene: 8. The CDR3 protein is CASSPGLAGAEQFF. The CDR3 DNA sequence: TGTGCCAGTAGTCCCGGGCTAGCGGGGGCCGAGCAGTTCTTC.

V usage is TRBV9 and J usage is TRBJ2-1, with 7 bases lining up with TRBD2. V shed 3 bases, J shed 2 bases, and the junction held 8 bases outside the gene matches. CDR1 and CDR2 (germline): SGDLS, YYNGEE. This CDR3 comprises 16 residues. CDR3 DNA: TGTGCCAGCAGCGAGAGATCGGGGGGTCCCTACAATGAGCAGTTCTTC. It translates to CASSERSGGPYNEQFF.

V and J are TRBV2 and TRBJ1-2; no definite D call. CDR3 length equals 13 residues. V dropped 6 bases and J dropped 4 bases, with 12 bases sitting between them. The V gene's germline CDR1 is SNHLY and CDR2 FYNNEI. The CDR3 region has the DNA TGTGCCAGCAGCCCTCCGGAGGGCTATGGCTACACCTTC. This gives the protein CASSPPEGYGYTF.

The chain employs TRBV19 and TRBJ2-5; the match to TRBD2 covers 8 bases. After removal of 6 bases from V and 2 bases from J, the junction contained 11 bases not matched to a gene. CDR3 size: 16 residues. Looked up from germline, CDR1 is LNHDA and CDR2 is SQIVND (reference sequence). DNA for the CDR3: TGTGCCAGTAGCCCCGGGGTGGTAGCGGGACAAGAGACCCAGTACTTC. This codes for CASSPGVVAGQETQYF.

The V gene is TRBV29-1, the J gene TRBJ2-1; maybe TRBD1 (5 bases). Germline CDR1 is SQVTM and CDR2 is ANQGSEA. The V end lost 4 bases, the J end lost 10 bases, and 14 bases lay between the germline ends. CDR3 size: 12 residues. CDR3 protein: CSVGPTGREQFF. In DNA form, the CDR3 reads TGCAGCGTTGGACCCACAGGACGGGAGCAGTTCTTC.

The chain joins TRBV7-2 to TRBJ2-7; 9 nucleotides match TRBD1. The germline CDR1 and CDR2 sequences are SGHTA and FQGNSA. V trimming: 0 bases; J trimming: 3 bases; junction bases outside the gene matches: 6. The CDR3 contains 16 residues. CDR3 sequence (DNA): TGTGCCAGCAGCTTAGCTTGGGGACAGGGCAACTACGAGCAGTACTTC. This encodes CASSLAWGQGNYEQYF.

The chain has TRBV5-4 and TRBJ2-2; TRBD2 might be the D (6 bases). This CDR3 region has 15 residues. Germline values: CDR1 SGHNT, CDR2 YYREEE (reference sequence). Trimming shortened V by 4 bases and J by 2 bases, and 12 bases separated the two germline ends. CDR3 sequence (DNA): TGTGCCAGCAGCCCCGGGACTTCTAACACCGGGGAGCTGTTTTTT. It specifies CASSPGTSNTGELFF.

V usage is TRBV19 and J usage is TRBJ2-2; D not resolved. There are 14 residues in the CDR3. Deletions cut 9 bases from V and 1 base from J, with 12 bases between. Germline values: CDR1 LNHDA, CDR2 SQIVND (reference sequence). The CDR3 sequence is CASLTRQNTGELFF. The CDR3 nucleotides read TGTGCCAGCTTAACTCGACAGAACACCGGGGAGCTGTTTTTT.

The table lists this clone with a count of one. This chain links TRBV9 with TRBJ2-1; possible D gene TRBD1, 5 bases. Trimming took 0 bases from V and 5 from J, leaving 6 bases between them. This CDR3 is built from 13 residues. In germline, CDR1 is SGDLS, CDR2 YYNGEE. The CDR3 DNA sequence: TGTGCCAGCAGCGTAGAGACAGACAATGAGCAGTTCTTC. Translated: CASSVETDNEQFF.